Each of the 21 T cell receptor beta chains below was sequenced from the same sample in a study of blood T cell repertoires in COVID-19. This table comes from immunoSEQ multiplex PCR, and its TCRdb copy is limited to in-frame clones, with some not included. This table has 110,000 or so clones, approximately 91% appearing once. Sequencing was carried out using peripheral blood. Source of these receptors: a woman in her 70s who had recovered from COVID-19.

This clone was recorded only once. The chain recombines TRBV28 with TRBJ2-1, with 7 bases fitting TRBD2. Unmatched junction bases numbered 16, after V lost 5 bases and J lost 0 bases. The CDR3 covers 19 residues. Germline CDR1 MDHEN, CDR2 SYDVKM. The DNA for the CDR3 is TGTGCCAGCAGTGGTCACTCGGGACTAACAATGAGCTCCTACAATGAGCAGTTCTTC. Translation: CASSGHSGLTMSSYNEQFF.

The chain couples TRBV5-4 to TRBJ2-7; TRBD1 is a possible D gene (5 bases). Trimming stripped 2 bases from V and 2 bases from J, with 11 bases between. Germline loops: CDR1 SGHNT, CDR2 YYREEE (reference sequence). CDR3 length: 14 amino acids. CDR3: CASSFQGEAYEQYF. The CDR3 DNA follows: TGTGCCAGCAGCTTTCAAGGGGAAGCCTACGAGCAGTACTTC.

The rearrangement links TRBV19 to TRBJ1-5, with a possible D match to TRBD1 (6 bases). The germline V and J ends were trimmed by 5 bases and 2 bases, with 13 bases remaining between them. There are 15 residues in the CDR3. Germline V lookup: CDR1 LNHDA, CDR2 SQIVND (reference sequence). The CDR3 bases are TGTGCCAGTAGTTCCCATGGGGGCGGCAATCAGCCCCAGCATTTT. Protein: CASSSHGGGNQPQHF.

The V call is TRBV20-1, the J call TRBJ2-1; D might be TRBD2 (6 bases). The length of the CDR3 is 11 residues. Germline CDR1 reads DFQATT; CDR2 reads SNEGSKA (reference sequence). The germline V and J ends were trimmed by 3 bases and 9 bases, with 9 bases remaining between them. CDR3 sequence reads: CSARGLREQFF. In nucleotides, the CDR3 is TGCAGTGCTAGGGGACTCCGTGAGCAGTTCTTC.

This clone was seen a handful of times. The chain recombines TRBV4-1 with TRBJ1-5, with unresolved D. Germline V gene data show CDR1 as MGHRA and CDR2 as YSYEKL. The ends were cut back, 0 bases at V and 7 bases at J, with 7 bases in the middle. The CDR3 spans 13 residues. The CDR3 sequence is CASSQDPSQPQHF. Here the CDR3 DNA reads TGCGCCAGCAGCCAAGATCCTAGCCAGCCCCAGCATTTT.

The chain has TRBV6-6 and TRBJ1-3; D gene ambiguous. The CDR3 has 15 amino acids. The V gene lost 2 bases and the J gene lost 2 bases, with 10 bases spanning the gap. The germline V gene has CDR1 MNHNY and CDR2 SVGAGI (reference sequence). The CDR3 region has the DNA TGTGCCAGCAGTTACCCCCGGACTACTGGAAACACCATATATTTT. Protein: CASSYPRTTGNTIYF.

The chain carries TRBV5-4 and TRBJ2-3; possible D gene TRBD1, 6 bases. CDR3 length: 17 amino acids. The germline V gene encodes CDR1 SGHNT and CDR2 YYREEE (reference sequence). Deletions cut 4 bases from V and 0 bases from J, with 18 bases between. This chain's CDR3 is CASSQRVGGTSTDTQYF. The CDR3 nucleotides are TGTGCCAGCAGCCAACGTGTAGGGGGAACTAGCACAGATACGCAGTATTTT.

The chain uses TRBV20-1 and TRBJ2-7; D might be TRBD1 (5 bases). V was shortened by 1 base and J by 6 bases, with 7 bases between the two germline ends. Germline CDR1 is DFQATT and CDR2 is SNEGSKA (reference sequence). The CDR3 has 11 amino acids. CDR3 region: CSARVRGEQYF. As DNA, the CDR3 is TGCAGTGCTAGAGTAAGGGGCGAGCAGTACTTC.

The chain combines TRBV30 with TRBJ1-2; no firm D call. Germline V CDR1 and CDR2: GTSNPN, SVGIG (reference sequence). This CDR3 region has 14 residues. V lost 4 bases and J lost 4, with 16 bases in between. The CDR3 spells CAWKGGGLTYGYTF. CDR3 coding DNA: TGTGCCTGGAAAGGTGGAGGACTTACCTATGGCTACACCTTC.

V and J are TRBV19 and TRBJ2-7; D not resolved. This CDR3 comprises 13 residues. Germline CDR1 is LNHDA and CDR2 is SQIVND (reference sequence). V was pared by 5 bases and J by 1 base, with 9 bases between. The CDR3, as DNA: TGTGCCAGTAGTGGTATCGGGTCCTACGAGCAGTACTTC. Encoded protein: CASSGIGSYEQYF.

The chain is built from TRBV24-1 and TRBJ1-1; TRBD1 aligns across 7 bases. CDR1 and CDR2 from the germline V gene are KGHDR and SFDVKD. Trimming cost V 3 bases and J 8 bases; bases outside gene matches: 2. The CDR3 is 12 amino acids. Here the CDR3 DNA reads TGTGCCACCAGTGATGGGACAGCGGAAGCTTTCTTT. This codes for CATSDGTAEAFF.

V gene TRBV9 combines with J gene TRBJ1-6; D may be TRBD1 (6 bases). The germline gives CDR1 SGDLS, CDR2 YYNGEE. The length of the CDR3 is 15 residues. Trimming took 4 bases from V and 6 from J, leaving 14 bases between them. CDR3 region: CASSPTGNANSPLHF. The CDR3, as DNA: TGTGCCAGCAGCCCTACAGGGAATGCTAATTCACCCCTCCACTTT.

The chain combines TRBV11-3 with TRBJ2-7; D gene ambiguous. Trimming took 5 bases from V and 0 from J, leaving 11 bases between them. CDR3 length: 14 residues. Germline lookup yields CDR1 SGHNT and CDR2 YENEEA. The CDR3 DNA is TGTGCCAGCAGCGCCTTCCACGGCTCCTACGAGCAGTACTTC. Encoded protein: CASSAFHGSYEQYF.

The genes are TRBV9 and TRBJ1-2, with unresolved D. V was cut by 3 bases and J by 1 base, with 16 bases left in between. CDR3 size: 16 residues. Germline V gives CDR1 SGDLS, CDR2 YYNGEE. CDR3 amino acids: CASSAGGQALNYGYTF. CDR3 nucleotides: TGTGCCAGCAGCGCCGGCGGGCAGGCCCTTAACTATGGCTACACCTTC.

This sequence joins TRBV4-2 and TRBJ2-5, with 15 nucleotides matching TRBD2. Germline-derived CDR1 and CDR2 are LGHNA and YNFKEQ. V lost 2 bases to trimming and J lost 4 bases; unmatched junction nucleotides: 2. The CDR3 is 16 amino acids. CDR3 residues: CASSQRTSGGGETQYF. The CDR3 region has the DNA TGTGCCAGCAGCCAACGGACTAGCGGGGGGGGAGAGACCCAGTACTTC.

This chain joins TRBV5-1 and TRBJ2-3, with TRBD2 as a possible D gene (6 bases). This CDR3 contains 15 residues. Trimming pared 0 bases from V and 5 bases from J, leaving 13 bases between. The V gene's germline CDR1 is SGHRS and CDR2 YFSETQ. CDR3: CASSLVAEQGDTQYF. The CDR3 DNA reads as TGCGCCAGCAGCTTGGTAGCGGAGCAGGGAGATACGCAGTATTTT.

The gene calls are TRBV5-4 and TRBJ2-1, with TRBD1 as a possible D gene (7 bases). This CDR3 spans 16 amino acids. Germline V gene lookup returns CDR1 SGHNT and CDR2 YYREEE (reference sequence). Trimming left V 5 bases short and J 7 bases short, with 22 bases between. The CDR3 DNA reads TGTGCCAGCAGTTTCTCCCTAGCGAGGGGGCGTAATGAGCAGTTCTTC. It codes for CASSFSLARGRNEQFF.

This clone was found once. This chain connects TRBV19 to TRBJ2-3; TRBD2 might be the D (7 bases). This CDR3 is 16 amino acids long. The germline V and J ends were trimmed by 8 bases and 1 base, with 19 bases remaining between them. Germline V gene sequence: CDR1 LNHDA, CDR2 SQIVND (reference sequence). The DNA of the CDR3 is TGTGCCAGTGCTGACTGGGGGGGGGCCGGCACAGATACGCAGTATTTT. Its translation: CASADWGGAGTDTQYF.

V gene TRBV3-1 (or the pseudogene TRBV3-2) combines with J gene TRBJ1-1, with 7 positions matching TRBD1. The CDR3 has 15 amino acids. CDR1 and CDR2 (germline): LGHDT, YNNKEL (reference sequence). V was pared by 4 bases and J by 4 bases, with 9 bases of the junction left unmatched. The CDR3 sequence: CASSPEGGWATEAFF. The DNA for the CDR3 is TGTGCCAGCAGCCCCGAAGGGGGCTGGGCCACTGAAGCTTTCTTT.

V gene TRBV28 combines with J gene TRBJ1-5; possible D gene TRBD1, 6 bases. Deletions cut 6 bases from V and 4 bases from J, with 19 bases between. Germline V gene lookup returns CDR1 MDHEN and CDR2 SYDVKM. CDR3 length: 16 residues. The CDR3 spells CASSSEGQLGNQPQHF. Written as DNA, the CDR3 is TGTGCCAGCAGCTCCGAAGGACAGTTGGGGAATCAGCCCCAGCATTTT.

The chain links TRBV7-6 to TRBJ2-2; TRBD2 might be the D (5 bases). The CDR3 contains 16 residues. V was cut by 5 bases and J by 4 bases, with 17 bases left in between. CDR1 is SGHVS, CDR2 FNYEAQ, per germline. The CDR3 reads CASSPRGSGGTGELFF. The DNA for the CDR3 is TGTGCCAGCAGCCCCCGCGGGTCAGGTGGCACCGGGGAGCTGTTTTTT.